A selection of T cell receptor beta chains follows, all from one sample in a study of molecular identifiers for immune sequencing clone quantification. TCRdb re-derived calls from the PCR reads in MiXCR, one entry per CDR3 protein. This repertoire shows roughly 65,000 distinct CDR3 sequences, 15% to 20% found once; its top ten account for 1.3% to 1.5%. Sequenced input: naive CD8+ T cells from blood, with Jurkat cell RNA spiked in. The receptors derive from a human donor in good health. Some libraries in this study had Jurkat cell RNA spiked in. Both conserved end residues are part of each CDR3. The D gene is left open where the match is weak. Only part of the rows carry a size: once, few, many, or a class if the clone is expanded.

CDR3aa: CASSYLGNEQFF
CDR3nt: TGTGCCAGCAGTTATCTTGGGAATGAGCAGTTCTTC
abundance: few
v_gene: TRBV6-5
j_gene: TRBJ2-1
d_gene: -

CDR3aa: CASSLFPGGEGGNEQFF
CDR3nt: TGCGCCAGCAGCCTTTTCCCCGGGGGAGAAGGAGGCAATGAGCAGTTCTTC
abundance: many
v_gene: TRBV4-3
j_gene: TRBJ2-1
d_gene: -

CDR3aa: CSVITGGGNEQFF
CDR3nt: TGCAGCGTTATAACAGGGGGAGGGAATGAGCAGTTCTTC
abundance: many
v_gene: TRBV29-1
j_gene: TRBJ2-1
d_gene: -

CDR3aa: CASSRPKGSVSDEQFF
CDR3nt: TGTGCCAGCAGCAGACCCAAGGGGAGCGTATCAGATGAGCAGTTCTTC
abundance: -
v_gene: TRBV11-2
j_gene: TRBJ2-1
d_gene: -

CDR3aa: CASSPTGTGVGPGGYTF
CDR3nt: TGTGCCAGCAGCCCTACCGGGACAGGGGTTGGCCCTGGAGGCTACACCTTC
abundance: many
v_gene: TRBV27
j_gene: TRBJ1-2
d_gene: TRBD1

CDR3aa: CASSQEASGINTGELFF
CDR3nt: TGTGCCAGCAGCCAAGAAGCCAGCGGGATCAACACCGGGGAGCTGTTTTTT
abundance: many
v_gene: TRBV3-1
j_gene: TRBJ2-2
d_gene: TRBD2

CDR3aa: CASTIRRQQATNEKLFF
CDR3nt: TGTGCCAGCACCATTAGGAGACAGCAAGCAACTAATGAAAAACTGTTTTTT
abundance: medium-sized
v_gene: TRBV6-1
j_gene: TRBJ1-4
d_gene: -

CDR3aa: CASSFGASTDTQYF
CDR3nt: TGTGCCAGCAGCTTCGGAGCCAGCACAGATACGCAGTATTTT
abundance: many
v_gene: TRBV5-4
j_gene: TRBJ2-3
d_gene: -

CDR3aa: CASIPGLASDTQYF
CDR3nt: TGTGCCAGCATTCCGGGACTAGCGTCAGATACGCAGTATTTT
abundance: many
v_gene: TRBV12-3/TRBV12-4
j_gene: TRBJ2-3
d_gene: TRBD2

CDR3aa: CASSPTGKGSSPEQFF
CDR3nt: TGCGCCAGCAGTCCGACAGGGAAAGGCTCCTCCCCTGAGCAGTTCTTC
abundance: -
v_gene: TRBV12-3/TRBV12-4
j_gene: TRBJ2-1
d_gene: TRBD1